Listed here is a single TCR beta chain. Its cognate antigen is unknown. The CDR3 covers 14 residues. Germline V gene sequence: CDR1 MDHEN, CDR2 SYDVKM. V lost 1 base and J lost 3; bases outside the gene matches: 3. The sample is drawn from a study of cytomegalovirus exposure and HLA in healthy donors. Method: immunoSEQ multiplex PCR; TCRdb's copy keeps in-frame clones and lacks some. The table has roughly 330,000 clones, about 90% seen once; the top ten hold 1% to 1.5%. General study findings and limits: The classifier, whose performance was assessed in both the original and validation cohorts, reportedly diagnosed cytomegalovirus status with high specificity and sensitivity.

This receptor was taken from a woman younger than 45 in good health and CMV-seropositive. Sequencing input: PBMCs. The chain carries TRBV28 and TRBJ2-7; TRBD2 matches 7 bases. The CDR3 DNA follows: TGTGCCAGCAGTTTATCGCTAGCGGACTACGAGCAGTACTTC. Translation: CASSLSLADYEQYF. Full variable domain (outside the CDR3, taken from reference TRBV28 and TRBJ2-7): DVKVTQSSRYLVKRTGEKVFLECVQDMDHENMFWYRQDPGLGLRLIYFSYDVKMKEKGDIPEGYSVSREKKERFSLILESASTNQTSMYLCASSLSLADYEQYFGPGTRLTVT.